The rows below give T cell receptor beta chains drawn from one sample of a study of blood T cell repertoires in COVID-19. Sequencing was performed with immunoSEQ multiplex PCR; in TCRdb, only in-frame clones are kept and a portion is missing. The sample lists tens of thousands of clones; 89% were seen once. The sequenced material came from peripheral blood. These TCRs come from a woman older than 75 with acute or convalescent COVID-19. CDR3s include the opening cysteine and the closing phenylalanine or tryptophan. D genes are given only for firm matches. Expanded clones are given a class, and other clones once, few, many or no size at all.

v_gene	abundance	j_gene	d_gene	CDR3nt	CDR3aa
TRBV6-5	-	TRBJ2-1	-	TGTGCCAGCACCCAACTCCGAGTAACCTACAATGAGCAGTTCTTC	CASTQLRVTYNEQFF
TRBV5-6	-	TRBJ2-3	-	TGTGCCAGCAGCTTGATTAGCGGATCCCACACAGATACGCAGTATTTT	CASSLISGSHTDTQYF
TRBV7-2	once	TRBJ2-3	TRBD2	TGTGCCAGCAACGGGGGGGGACACCAAGATACGCAGTATTTT	CASNGGGHQDTQYF
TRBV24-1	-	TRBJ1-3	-	TGTGCCACCAGTGATTTGCGTGAGCCTGGAAACACCATATATTTT	CATSDLREPGNTIYF
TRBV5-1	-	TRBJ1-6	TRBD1	TGCGCCAGCAGCCCACAAGGACAGGGGGTTTCACCCCTCCACTTT	CASSPQGQGVSPLHF
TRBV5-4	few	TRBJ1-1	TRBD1	TGTGCCAGCAGCCGGGACAGGAACACTGAAGCTTTCTTT	CASSRDRNTEAFF
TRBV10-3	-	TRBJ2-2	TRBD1	TGTGCCATCAGTGACCCCGGACAGGGAGGAGCCGGGGAGCTGTTTTTT	CAISDPGQGGAGELFF
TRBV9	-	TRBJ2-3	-	TGTGCCAGCAGCGTAGAGGGGGGGCGCACAGATACGCAGTATTTT	CASSVEGGRTDTQYF
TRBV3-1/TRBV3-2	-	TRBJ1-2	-	TGTGCCAGCAGCCAAGATCGGGGGGCGGAACGCGGAGGCTACACCTTC	CASSQDRGAERGGYTF
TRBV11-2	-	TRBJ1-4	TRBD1	TGTGCCAGCAGCACTCGGACAGGGCTGTCTGAAAAACTGTTTTTT	CASSTRTGLSEKLFF
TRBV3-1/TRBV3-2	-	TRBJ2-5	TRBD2	TGTGCCAGCAGTGCTAGCGGGGGCCCATTGTACCAAGAGACCCAGTACTTC	CASSASGGPLYQETQYF
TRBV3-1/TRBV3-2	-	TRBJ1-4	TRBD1	TGTGCCAGCAGCCCGGGACAGCCCAATGAAAAACTGTTTTTT	CASSPGQPNEKLFF
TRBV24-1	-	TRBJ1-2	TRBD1	TGTGCCAGGGACAGGACTAACTATGGCTACACCTTC	CARDRTNYGYTF
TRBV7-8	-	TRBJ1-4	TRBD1	TGTGCCAGCAGCCCCATGAACAGGGGCGTAGGTGAAAAACTGTTTTTT	CASSPMNRGVGEKLFF
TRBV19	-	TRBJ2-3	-	TGTGCCAGTAGTATAGCGACAGAGCGCACAGATACGCAGTATTTT	CASSIATERTDTQYF
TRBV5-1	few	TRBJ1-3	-	TGCGCCAGCAGCATGAACCCAGGGGTGACTGGAAACACCATATATTTT	CASSMNPGVTGNTIYF
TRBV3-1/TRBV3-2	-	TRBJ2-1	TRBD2	TGTGCCAGCAGCTCCACAAGCGGGGGCGGTGAGCAGTTCTTC	CASSSTSGGGEQFF
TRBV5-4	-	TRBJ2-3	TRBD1	TGTGCCAGCAGCCCAACTCAGGACAGGGTAGATACGCAGTATTTT	CASSPTQDRVDTQYF
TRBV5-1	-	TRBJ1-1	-	TGCGCCAGCAGCTCGGGAGGGGCCCTGAACACTGAAGCTTTCTTT	CASSSGGALNTEAFF
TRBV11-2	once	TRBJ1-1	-	TGTGCCAGCAGCTTAGCTGTAGGGGGAGCTTTCTTT	CASSLAVGGAFF
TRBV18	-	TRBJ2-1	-	TGTGCCAGCTCACTACAGAAGGGGAATGAGCAGTTCTTC	CASSLQKGNEQFF
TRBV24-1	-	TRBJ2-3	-	TGTGCCACCAGTGATTCAGCGGCTCCTGGCACAGATACGCAGTATTTT	CATSDSAAPGTDTQYF
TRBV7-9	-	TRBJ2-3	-	TGTGCCAGCAGCTTAGTGGGAGACACAGATACGCAGTATTTT	CASSLVGDTDTQYF
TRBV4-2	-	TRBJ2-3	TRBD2	TGTGCCAGCAGCCAAGTTGGGACTAGCGGGGGGGCTAGCACAGATACGCAGTATTTT	CASSQVGTSGGASTDTQYF
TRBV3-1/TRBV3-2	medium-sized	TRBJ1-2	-	TGTGCCAGCAGCCAAGGGACAACCGTCGGAGTCTACACCTTC	CASSQGTTVGVYTF
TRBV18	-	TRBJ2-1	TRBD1	TGTGCCAGCTCACCAAGACGGGACAGGGACCGGAATGAGCAGTTCTTC	CASSPRRDRDRNEQFF
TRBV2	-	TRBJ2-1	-	TGTGCCAGCACTGCAAGCGGGCTCTCCTACAATGAGCAGTTCTTC	CASTASGLSYNEQFF
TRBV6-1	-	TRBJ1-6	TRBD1	TGTGCCAGCAGGGGACAGGGGGCTTCACCCCTCCACTTT	CASRGQGASPLHF
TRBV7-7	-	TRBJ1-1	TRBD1	TGTGCCAGCAGCCCCGACAGGGCCACTGAAGCTTTCTTT	CASSPDRATEAFF
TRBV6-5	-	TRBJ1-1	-	TGTGCCAGCAGTCCCGGGGGGCTTACTGAAGCTTTCTTT	CASSPGGLTEAFF
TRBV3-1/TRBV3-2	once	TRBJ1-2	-	TGTGCCAGCAGCCAAGCTCTCGGGGACTATGGCTACACCTTC	CASSQALGDYGYTF
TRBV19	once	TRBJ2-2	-	TGTGCCAGTAACAATCGAATCCTAACCCGGGACACCGGGGAGCTGTTTTTT	CASNNRILTRDTGELFF
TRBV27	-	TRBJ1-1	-	TGTGCCAGCAGCCGGGAGTCGGGGGTGGTGAACACTGAAGCTTTCTTT	CASSRESGVVNTEAFF
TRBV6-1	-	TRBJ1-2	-	TGTGCCAGCAGTGAATGGGGGACAAACGCCTTC	CASSEWGTNAF
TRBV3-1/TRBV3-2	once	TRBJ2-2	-	TGTGCCAGCAGCCTCAGGGGCGGGGAGCTGTTTTTT	CASSLRGGELFF
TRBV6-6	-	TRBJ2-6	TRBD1	TGTGCCAGCAGTCCCGGACAGGGCGGACTCTCTGGGGCCAACGTCCTGACTTTC	CASSPGQGGLSGANVLTF
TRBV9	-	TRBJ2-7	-	TGTGCCAGCAGCGTAGGTACAGGGACCTACGAGCAGTACTTC	CASSVGTGTYEQYF
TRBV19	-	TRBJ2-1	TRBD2	TGTGCCAGTAGCCCCGATGGCGGGGGGACCAACAATGAGCAGTTCTTC	CASSPDGGGTNNEQFF
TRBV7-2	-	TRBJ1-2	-	TGTGCCAGCAGCTTGGGCGCACCACCTAACTATGGCTACACCTTC	CASSLGAPPNYGYTF
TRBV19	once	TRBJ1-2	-	TGTGCCAGTAGCCGGGGGTTACCTGGCTACACCTTC	CASSRGLPGYTF
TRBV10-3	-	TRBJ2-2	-	TGTGCCATCAGTGATCCCGGGACAATCACCGGGGAGCTGTTTTTT	CAISDPGTITGELFF
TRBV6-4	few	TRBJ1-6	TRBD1	TGTGCCAGCAGTGCCGACAGGGTAGAGTCACCCCTCCACTTT	CASSADRVESPLHF
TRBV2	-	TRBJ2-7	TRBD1	TGTGCCAGCAGTGGACAGGGGGCCCCGGCGGGAGAGCAGTACTTC	CASSGQGAPAGEQYF